The 14 T cell receptor beta chains reported below all come from one sample, sequenced in a study of shared clonotypes between healthy human individuals. TCRdb's table, derived via immunoSEQ multiplex PCR, lists solely in-frame clones and lacks some. Of 2 million to 3 million clones listed, 85% to 95% were seen once; the top ten hold more than 0.12%. The sample comprised naive CD4+ T cells sorted from blood. Subset noted: CD45RA+ positively selected. The source is a man between 18 and 29 years old in good health.

This sequence joins TRBV30 and TRBJ1-5, with TRBD1 matching 8 bases. V lost 5 bases and J lost 0; bases outside the gene matches: 6. Germline V CDR1 and CDR2: GTSNPN, SVGIG (reference sequence). This CDR3 is 15 amino acids long. The CDR3 sequence is CAWDRGGYSNQPQHF. The CDR3 region has the DNA TGTGCCTGGGACAGGGGCGGATATAGCAATCAGCCCCAGCATTTT.

J is TRBJ2-2 and V is TRBV19; D remains unclear. The CDR3 sequence is 12 residues long. Trimming cost V 8 bases and J 4 bases, with 8 bases left between them. Germline CDR1 reads LNHDA; CDR2 reads SQIVND (reference sequence). CDR3: CASAGTTGELFF. CDR3 DNA sequence: TGTGCCAGTGCCGGAACCACCGGGGAGCTGTTTTTT.

The chain is built from TRBV19 and TRBJ1-1; a possible D gene is TRBD1 (6 bases). CDR1 is LNHDA and CDR2 is SQIVND in the germline V gene (reference sequence). V lost 5 bases to trimming and J lost 1 base, with 11 bases between them. This CDR3 is built from 14 residues. The CDR3 reads CASSLQGWNTEAFF. The CDR3 DNA is TGTGCCAGTAGTTTACAGGGATGGAACACTGAAGCTTTCTTT.

The J gene is TRBJ2-7, the V gene TRBV2; 7 positions match TRBD1. The CDR3 is 17 amino acids. Germline V gene sequence: CDR1 SNHLY, CDR2 FYNNEI. V lost 6 bases, J lost 1 base, and 15 bases stayed unmatched. CDR3 amino acids: CASSTAAPGQSSYEQYF. The CDR3 DNA sequence: TGTGCCAGCAGCACTGCGGCCCCGGGACAGAGTTCCTACGAGCAGTACTTC.

This sequence joins TRBV29-1 and TRBJ2-7, with a tentative D call TRBD2 (5 bases). In germline, CDR1 is SQVTM, CDR2 ANQGSEA. Trimming pared 5 bases from V and 0 bases from J, leaving 8 bases between. The CDR3 covers 12 residues. In nucleotides, the CDR3 is TGCAGCGTTATTCGGGGCTCCTACGAGCAGTACTTC. It yields the protein CSVIRGSYEQYF.

This clone was observed a few times. Different DNA sequences within this sample yield the same CDR3. The rearrangement links TRBV14 to TRBJ1-1; no clear D gene. Germline V gene data show CDR1 as SGHDN and CDR2 as FVKESK. The CDR3 runs to 13 residues. V lost 1 base and J 0 bases, leaving 3 bases between the germline ends. This CDR3 reads CASSQALNTEAFF. CDR3 nucleotides: TGTGCCAGCAGCCAAGCCCTGAACACTGAAGCTTTCTTT. The full variable domain, rest sourced from reference TRBV14 and TRBJ1-1, is EAGVTQFPSHSVIEKGQTVTLRCDPISGHDNLYWYRRVMGKEIKFLLHFVKESKQDESGMPNNRFLAERTGGTYSTLKVQPAELEDSGVYFCASSQALNTEAFFGQGTRLTVV.

The chain is built from TRBV5-1 and TRBJ1-1; 11 positions match TRBD1. This CDR3 region has 15 residues. Per germline, CDR1 SGHRS and CDR2 YFSETQ. Trimming at V came to 4 bases and at J to 2 bases, leaving 4 bases not matched to a gene. The CDR3: CASSEGTGGNTEAFF. DNA of the CDR3: TGCGCCAGCAGCGAAGGGACAGGGGGTAACACTGAAGCTTTCTTT. The full variable domain, rest sourced from reference TRBV5-1 and TRBJ1-1, is KAGVTQTPRYLIKTRGQQVTLSCSPISGHRSVSWYQQTPGQGLQFLFEYFSETQRNKGNFPGRFSGRQFSNSRSEMNVSTLELGDSALYLCASSEGTGGNTEAFFGQGTRLTVV.

The chain employs TRBV6-5 and TRBJ2-7; D is perhaps TRBD1 or TRBD2 (5 bases each). V lost 5 bases and J lost 2, with 13 bases in between. The CDR3 length is 14 residues. Germline V gene lookup returns CDR1 MNHEY and CDR2 SVGAGI. This chain's CDR3 is CASSPPGTTYEQYF. CDR3 DNA sequence: TGTGCCAGCAGTCCCCCAGGGACCACCTACGAGCAGTACTTC.

This chain uses TRBV7-2 with TRBJ2-3; TRBD2 matches at 7 bases. Germline lookup yields CDR1 SGHTA and CDR2 FQGNSA. The ends lost 1 base at V and 2 bases at J; junction bases unmatched: 12. The CDR3 is 18 amino acids. CDR3 bases: TGTGCCAGCAGCTTAGAGGTTGTGGGGGGAGGGACCACAGATACGCAGTATTTT. Its protein is CASSLEVVGGGTTDTQYF.

The chain joins TRBV6-5 to TRBJ2-3; D possibly corresponds to TRBD2 (5 bases). Germline values: CDR1 MNHEY, CDR2 SVGAGI. The germline V and J ends were trimmed by 2 bases and 0 bases, with 12 bases remaining between them. The CDR3 consists of 16 residues. The CDR3 loop reads CASSYATNPSTDTQYF. The CDR3 DNA reads as TGTGCCAGCAGTTACGCGACTAACCCTAGCACAGATACGCAGTATTTT.

This clone showed up just once. This sequence joins TRBV6-4 and TRBJ1-5; D is uncertain. CDR1 is MRHNA and CDR2 is SNTAGT in the germline V gene. The length of the CDR3 is 17 residues. V shed 0 bases and J shed 0 bases, with 12 bases lying between them. This CDR3 is CASSDSDGVGSNQPQHF. For the CDR3, the DNA is TGTGCCAGCAGTGACTCGGACGGAGTGGGTAGCAATCAGCCCCAGCATTTT.

The chain links TRBV16 to TRBJ1-2; D is perhaps TRBD1 (5 bases). Germline V gene lookup returns CDR1 KGHSY and CDR2 FQNENV. The ends were cut back, 3 bases at V and 7 bases at J, with 12 bases in the middle. The CDR3 loop spans 13 amino acids. CDR3 coding DNA: TGTGCCAGCAGCCAGGCCAGGGAGATTGGCTACACCTTC. It codes for CASSQAREIGYTF.

The chain couples TRBV2 to TRBJ2-2; 10 nucleotides align to TRBD1. The CDR3 covers 15 residues. Unmatched junction bases numbered 3, after V lost 4 bases and J lost 4 bases. The germline V gene encodes CDR1 SNHLY and CDR2 FYNNEI. The CDR3 DNA follows: TGTGCCAGCAGTGTGTGGACAGGGGGCACCGGGGAGCTGTTTTTT. It encodes CASSVWTGGTGELFF.

The chain uses TRBV5-1 and TRBJ2-4, with D maybe TRBD1 (6 bases). The V gene's germline CDR1 is SGHRS and CDR2 YFSETQ. The V and J ends lost 0 bases and 0 bases respectively, with 7 bases between them. The CDR3 consists of 15 residues. CDR3 residues: CASSLGGLAKNIQYF. The CDR3, as DNA: TGCGCCAGCAGCTTGGGGGGGCTAGCCAAAAACATTCAGTACTTC.